This T cell receptor beta chain was identified in a study of pediatric ulcerative colitis. The survey-level immunoSEQ assay was used. Each sample received Survey-level depth of up to 500,000 reads. Data came from immunoSEQ multiplex PCR; TCRdb stores just in-frame clones and leaves some out. The table records some 57,000 clones, about 89% of them present only once. Per germline, CDR1 MNHNY and CDR2 SVGAGI (reference sequence). CDR3 size: 13 residues. Trimming removed 3 bases at V and 4 bases at J, with 9 bases between. General observations from the study: Two patients' blood samples yielded substantially fewer templates. Ulcerative colitis patients shared more blood-rectal clones than controls.

This clone showed up just a few times. Its target is unknown. The V call is TRBV6-6, the J call TRBJ1-2; no clear D gene. Sequencing was carried out using blood. This TCR was sampled from a boy aged 10-17 years who was a control in a study of pediatric ulcerative colitis. This CDR3 is CASSYMGSYGYTF. For the CDR3, the DNA is TGTGCCAGCAGTTATATGGGGTCCTATGGCTACACCTTC.